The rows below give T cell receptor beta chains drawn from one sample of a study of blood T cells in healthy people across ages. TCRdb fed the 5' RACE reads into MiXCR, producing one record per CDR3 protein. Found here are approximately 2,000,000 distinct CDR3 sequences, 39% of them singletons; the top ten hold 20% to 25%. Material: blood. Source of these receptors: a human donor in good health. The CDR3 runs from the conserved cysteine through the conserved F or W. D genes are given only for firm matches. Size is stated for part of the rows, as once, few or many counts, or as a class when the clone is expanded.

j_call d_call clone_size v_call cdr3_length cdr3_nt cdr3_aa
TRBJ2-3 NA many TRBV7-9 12 TGTGCCAGCAGCTTAGGGTCCGGTACGCAGTATTTT CASSLGSGTQYF
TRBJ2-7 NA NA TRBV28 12 TGTGCCAGCAGCACAGGGTCCTACGAGCGGTACTTC CASSTGSYERYF
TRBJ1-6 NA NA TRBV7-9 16 TGTGCCAACAGCTTAGCTGACGGGGCTTGGAATTCACCCCTCCACTTT CANSLADGAWNSPLHF
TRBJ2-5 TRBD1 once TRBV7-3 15 TGTGCCAGCAGCTCGACAGGGGGACGTTTTGAGACCCAGTACTTC CASSSTGGRFETQYF
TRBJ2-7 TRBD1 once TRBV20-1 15 TGCAGTGCTAGAAGGGGGACAGCCAGCCTCCACGAGCAGTACTTC CSARRGTASLHEQYF
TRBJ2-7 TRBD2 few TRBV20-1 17 TGCAGTGCCCTGACTAGCGGGGGGCCTGAGAGCTCCTACGAGCAGTACTTC CSALTSGGPESSYEQYF
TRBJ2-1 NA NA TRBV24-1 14 TGTGCCACCAGTGAGAGGAGCTCCTACAATGAGCAGTTCTTC CATSERSSYNEQFF
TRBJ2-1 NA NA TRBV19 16 TGTGCCAGTAAACCCACAGGGACTCAAATCTACAATGAGCAGTTCTTC CASKPTGTQIYNEQFF
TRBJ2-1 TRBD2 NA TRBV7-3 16 TGTGCCAGCAGCTTCTTCGGACTAGCTTCCTACAATGAGCAGTTCTTC CASSFFGLASYNEQFF
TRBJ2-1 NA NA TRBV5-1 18 TGCGCCAGCAGCTCGAACCCAGGACAGCCCAGCTCCTACAATGAGCAGTTCTTC CASSSNPGQPSSYNEQFF
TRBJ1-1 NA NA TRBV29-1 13 TGCAGCGCTAGCGGAGGGGGTAACACTGAAGCTTTCTTT CSASGGGNTEAFF
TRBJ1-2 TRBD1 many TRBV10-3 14 TGTGCCATCAAAAGACAGGGGGCGGACTATGGCTACACCTTC CAIKRQGADYGYTF
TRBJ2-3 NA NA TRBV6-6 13 TGTGCCAGCAAGGAGGGCCGCACAGATACGCAGTATTTT CASKEGRTDTQYF
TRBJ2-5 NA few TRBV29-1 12 TGCAGCATTTCGGACGGGGGAGAGACCCAGTACTTC CSISDGGETQYF
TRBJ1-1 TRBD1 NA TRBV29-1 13 TGCAGCGTTGAAATAGACAGGGGTGACAAAGCTTTCTTT CSVEIDRGDKAFF
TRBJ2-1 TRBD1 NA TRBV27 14 TGTGCCGCCGGGGACAGGGGTTTGAGGAGTGAGCAGTTCTTC CAAGDRGLRSEQFF
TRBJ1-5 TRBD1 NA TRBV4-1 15 TGCGCCAGCAGCCTTCGGGACAGGGACGTGCAGCCCCAGCATTTT CASSLRDRDVQPQHF
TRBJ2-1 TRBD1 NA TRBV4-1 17 TGCGTCAGCAGCCAAGATCGAGGACAGGGGACTGGCAATGAGCAGTTCTTC CVSSQDRGQGTGNEQFF
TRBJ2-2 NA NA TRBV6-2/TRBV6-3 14 TGTGCCAGCCGACCCCGACTTGGCACCGGGGAGCTGTTTTTT CASRPRLGTGELFF
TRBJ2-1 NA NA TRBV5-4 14 TGTGCCAGCCGCCTAGGGCTTTCCTACAATGAGCAGTTCTTC CASRLGLSYNEQFF
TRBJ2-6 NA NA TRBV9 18 TGTGCCAGCAGCGTATCCATTATAACAAGCTCTGGGGCCAACGTCCTGACTTTC CASSVSIITSSGANVLTF
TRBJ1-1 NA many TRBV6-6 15 TGTGCCAGCAGTAACTCACAGGGCGGGGGTACTGAAGCTTTCTTT CASSNSQGGGTEAFF
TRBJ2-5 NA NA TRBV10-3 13 TGTGCCATCGGTTCTACCCCCGGTGAGACCCAGTACTTC CAIGSTPGETQYF
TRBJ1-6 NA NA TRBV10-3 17 TGTGCCATCAGTGAAGAGGTCCCAAGCTCCTATAATTCACCCCTCCACTTT CAISEEVPSSYNSPLHF
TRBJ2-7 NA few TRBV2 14 TGTGCCAGCCAAGAGTGGATCAGCTCCTACGAGCAGTACTTC CASQEWISSYEQYF
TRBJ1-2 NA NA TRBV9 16 TGTGCCAGCAGCGCCGGGGGTGACACCTTGGATTGGGGCTACACCTTC CASSAGGDTLDWGYTF
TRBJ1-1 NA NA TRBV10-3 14 TGTGCCATCAGTGAGGGCAGTCGGCGCACTGAAGCTTTCTTT CAISEGSRRTEAFF
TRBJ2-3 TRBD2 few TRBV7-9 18 TGTGCCAGCAGCTCACCAGCACTAGCGGGGGGACCCCAGGATACGCAGTATTTT CASSSPALAGGPQDTQYF
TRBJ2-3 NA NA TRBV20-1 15 TGCAGTGCTAGCCGCCACTTGACTAGCACAGATACGCAGTATTTT CSASRHLTSTDTQYF
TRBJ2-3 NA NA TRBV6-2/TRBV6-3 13 TGTGCCAGCAGTAGCGGGCCAGGGGGGTCGCAGTATTTT CASSSGPGGSQYF
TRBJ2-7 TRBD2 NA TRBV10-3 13 TGTGCCATCAAGGAGACTAGCTTGGGTGAGCAGTACTTC CAIKETSLGEQYF
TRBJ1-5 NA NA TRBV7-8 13 TGTGCCAGCAGCTTATTTATGGGGCAGCCCCAGCATTTT CASSLFMGQPQHF
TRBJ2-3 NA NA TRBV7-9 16 TGTGCCAGCAGCTTTGGGAGTGAATACCGCACAGATACGCAGTATTTT CASSFGSEYRTDTQYF
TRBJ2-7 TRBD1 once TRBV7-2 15 TGTGCCAGCAGCCTCGGGACAGGGGCGACCGACGAGCAGTACTTC CASSLGTGATDEQYF
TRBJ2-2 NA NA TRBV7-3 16 TGTGCCAGCAGCCCGGTTCCCCGGATGGGCACCGGGGAGCTGTTTTTT CASSPVPRMGTGELFF
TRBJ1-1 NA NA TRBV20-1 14 TGCAGTGCAGGGTCGGCGGGGGATAACACTGAAGCTTTCTTT CSAGSAGDNTEAFF
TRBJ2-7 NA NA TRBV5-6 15 TGTGCCAGCAGCTTGGCGCCAGGGGTGCACTACGAGCAGTACTTC CASSLAPGVHYEQYF
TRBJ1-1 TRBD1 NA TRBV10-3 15 TGTGCCATCAGTGAGTCACGGACAGGGAACACTGAAGCTTTCTTT CAISESRTGNTEAFF